Shown below are 23 T cell receptor beta chains from a single sample sequenced in a study of shared clonotypes between healthy human individuals. The table came from immunoSEQ multiplex PCR; TCRdb's copy has only in-frame clones and leaves some out. The table has about 600,000 clones, 97% seen once. The sample was naive CD4+ T cells sorted from blood. As to subset: CD45RA+ positively selected. These receptors came from a woman in her 30s in good health.

This chain joins TRBV5-1 and TRBJ1-2, with D possibly TRBD1 on 5 matching bases. V dropped 4 bases and J dropped 5 bases, with 15 bases sitting between them. The CDR3 has 14 residues. CDR1 is SGHRS and CDR2 is YFSETQ in the germline V gene. The CDR3 nucleotides read TGCGCCAGCAGCCCGGATTGGGGGAGATATGGCTACACCTTC. Amino acids: CASSPDWGRYGYTF.

The rearrangement uses TRBV14 and TRBJ1-5; D is possibly TRBD1 (5 bases). With 5 bases removed from V and 3 bases from J, the gap between germline ends came to 14 bases. The CDR3 sequence is 15 residues long. Germline V gene lookup returns CDR1 SGHDN and CDR2 FVKESK. This CDR3 reads CASSLDRASNQPQHF. The CDR3 bases are TGTGCCAGCAGCTTAGACAGAGCTTCCAATCAGCCCCAGCATTTT.

The chain uses TRBV28 and TRBJ2-7; 8 nucleotides match TRBD2. The CDR3 covers 14 residues. Germline assignment: CDR1 MDHEN and CDR2 SYDVKM. After removal of 8 bases from V and 2 bases from J, the junction contained 8 bases not matched to a gene. CDR3 amino acids: CASGSGGRTYEQYF. DNA of the CDR3: TGTGCCAGCGGAAGTGGCGGGAGGACCTACGAGCAGTACTTC.

The genes are TRBV5-1 and TRBJ2-2; D ambiguous. Deletions cut 2 bases from V and 7 bases from J, with 18 bases between. Germline V CDR1 and CDR2: SGHRS, YFSETQ. This CDR3 region has 16 residues. The CDR3 here is CASSFIGAPGGGELFF. Written as DNA, the CDR3 is TGCGCCAGCAGCTTTATTGGAGCGCCCGGTGGCGGGGAGCTGTTTTTT. Using reference TRBV5-1 and TRBJ2-2 for the parts outside the CDR3, the full variable domain is KAGVTQTPRYLIKTRGQQVTLSCSPISGHRSVSWYQQTPGQGLQFLFEYFSETQRNKGNFPGRFSGRQFSNSRSEMNVSTLELGDSALYLCASSFIGAPGGGELFFGEGSRLTVL.

V and J are TRBV28 and TRBJ2-4; the D is unclear. Trimming took off 3 bases at V and 7 bases at J, with 10 bases between the two ends. This CDR3 is built from 13 residues. Germline lookup yields CDR1 MDHEN and CDR2 SYDVKM. The CDR3 DNA is TGTGCCAGCAGTTTGCACACAGAGAACATTCAGTACTTC. Translating gives CASSLHTENIQYF.

This sequence joins TRBV11-2 and TRBJ2-5, with TRBD2 as a possible D gene (6 bases). Germline V gene data show CDR1 as SGHAT and CDR2 as FQNNGV. CDR3 length: 15 amino acids. Trimming stripped 7 bases from V and 5 bases from J, with 20 bases between. CDR3 nucleotides: TGTGCCAGCACGCGAAGTCGGGGAGGTTGGGAGACCCAGTACTTC. This codes for CASTRSRGGWETQYF.

A word on this clone: Other DNA sequences in this sample translate to the same CDR3. The V and J genes are TRBV25-1 and TRBJ2-3, with 8 bases matching TRBD1. CDR3 length: 17 residues. The germline V gene has CDR1 MGHDK and CDR2 SYGVNS. V was clipped by 7 bases and J by 2 bases; unmatched bases: 14. The CDR3 protein is CASIGQGAVTFTDTQYF. The CDR3 region has the DNA TGTGCCAGCATAGGGCAGGGGGCCGTTACCTTCACAGATACGCAGTATTTT.

The V gene is TRBV29-1, the J gene TRBJ2-3; weak D call: TRBD2 (5 bases). V dropped 7 bases and J dropped 1 base, with 15 bases sitting between them. This CDR3 region has 14 residues. From germline, CDR1 is SQVTM and CDR2 ANQGSEA. The CDR3 here is CSAQRVVGTDTQYF. CDR3 coding DNA: TGCAGCGCCCAGAGGGTGGTTGGCACAGATACGCAGTATTTT.

V gene TRBV11-2 combines with J gene TRBJ2-7; D remains unclear. Germline assignment: CDR1 SGHAT and CDR2 FQNNGV. V lost 6 bases and J lost 2, with 14 bases in between. The CDR3 is 14 amino acids. The CDR3 DNA is TGTGCCAGCAGGTATAGGCTCACCGCCTACGAGCAGTACTTC. It translates to CASRYRLTAYEQYF.

This chain uses TRBV28 with TRBJ2-3; no firm D call. V gave up 3 bases and J gave up 0 bases, with 10 bases separating them. The length of the CDR3 is 15 residues. The germline V gene encodes CDR1 MDHEN and CDR2 SYDVKM. The CDR3: CASSFLGPSTDTQYF. For the CDR3, the DNA is TGTGCCAGCAGTTTCCTGGGCCCTAGCACAGATACGCAGTATTTT.

This chain uses TRBV7-6 with TRBJ2-6; the match to TRBD2 covers 11 bases. CDR1 and CDR2 from the germline V gene are SGHVS and FNYEAQ. Trimming cost V 5 bases and J 2 bases; bases outside gene matches: 8. The CDR3 extends over 18 amino acids. CDR3 in amino acids: CASSPHSGRAAGANVLTF. In DNA, the CDR3 is TGTGCCAGCAGCCCCCATAGCGGGAGGGCCGCTGGGGCCAACGTCCTGACTTTC.

This clone appeared once. The rearrangement joins TRBV28 to TRBJ2-1, with 8 positions matching TRBD1. CDR1 and CDR2 from the germline V gene are MDHEN and SYDVKM. This CDR3 is built from 16 residues. Germline trimming cut 5 bases from V and 5 bases from J; bases unmatched to any gene: 11. The CDR3 DNA reads as TGTGCCAGCAGTGCGTTGGCAGGGGGCGCAAACAATGAGCAGTTCTTC. It codes for CASSALAGGANNEQFF.

The table lists this clone with a count of one. The chain employs TRBV18 and TRBJ1-1; D might be TRBD1 (5 bases). The ends were cut back, 3 bases at V and 0 bases at J, with 23 bases in the middle. The germline V gene encodes CDR1 KGHSH and CDR2 LQKENI. This CDR3 region has 19 residues. The CDR3 reads CASSPFTSGRRGMNTEAFF. CDR3 nucleotide sequence: TGTGCCAGCTCACCGTTCACCTCCGGGAGGAGGGGAATGAACACTGAAGCTTTCTTT.

V is TRBV5-4 and J is TRBJ2-5; 9 bases map to TRBD1. The germline gives CDR1 SGHNT, CDR2 YYREEE (reference sequence). The CDR3 consists of 14 residues. V lost 3 bases to trimming and J lost 2 bases; unmatched junction nucleotides: 2. DNA of the CDR3: TGTGCCAGCAGCTGGGGACAGGGACAAGAGACCCAGTACTTC. It yields the protein CASSWGQGQETQYF.

The rearrangement uses TRBV5-1 and TRBJ1-4; 7 bases line up with TRBD1. V trimming: 2 bases; J trimming: 0 bases; junction bases outside the gene matches: 13. The germline V gene has CDR1 SGHRS and CDR2 YFSETQ. The CDR3 length is 19 residues. This chain's CDR3 is CASSFLSPGQVATNEKLFF. The CDR3 bases are TGCGCCAGCAGCTTTCTATCCCCAGGACAGGTTGCAACTAATGAAAAACTGTTTTTT.

V and J are TRBV6-4 and TRBJ2-1; D tentatively reads TRBD1 or TRBD2 (6 bases each). V lost 0 bases to trimming and J lost 0 bases, with 12 bases between them. Germline CDR1 reads MRHNA; CDR2 reads SNTAGT. The CDR3 is 17 residues long. The CDR3 reads CASSDSGGTSSYNEQFF. The CDR3 coding sequence is TGTGCCAGCAGTGACTCCGGCGGGACAAGCTCCTACAATGAGCAGTTCTTC.

This rearrangement joins TRBV27 to TRBJ1-1; D may be TRBD1 (6 bases). This CDR3 is 14 amino acids long. Germline V gene data show CDR1 as MNHEY and CDR2 as SMNVEV (reference sequence). The ends were cut back, 5 bases at V and 6 bases at J, with 16 bases in the middle. The CDR3 loop reads CASSRRGLKAEAFF. The CDR3 coding sequence is TGTGCCAGCAGTCGGCGGGGGCTGAAGGCTGAAGCTTTCTTT.

The chain is built from TRBV2 and TRBJ1-1; TRBD1 is a possible D gene (6 bases). V was trimmed by 6 bases and J by 3 bases, leaving 14 bases between them. Germline CDR1 and CDR2: SNHLY and FYNNEI. The CDR3 consists of 14 residues. The CDR3 region is CASRPGVGYTEAFF. The CDR3, as DNA: TGTGCCAGCAGACCAGGGGTAGGGTACACTGAAGCTTTCTTT.

The rearrangement links TRBV5-4 to TRBJ2-7; 7 bases are a match to TRBD2. This CDR3 is 14 amino acids long. The junction had 14 bases not matched to a gene; V was cut back by 1 base and J by 13 bases. Germline V CDR1 and CDR2: SGHNT, YYREEE (reference sequence). CDR3 nucleotide sequence: TGTGCCAGCAGCTTGCGCGGGGGAGGGGAACTAGAATACTTC. Translating gives CASSLRGGGELEYF.

This chain links TRBV11-2 with TRBJ1-4; no definite D call. This CDR3 contains 14 residues. Germline CDR1 reads SGHAT; CDR2 reads FQNNGV. With 5 bases removed from V and 6 bases from J, the gap between germline ends came to 13 bases. The CDR3 region is CASSPRSPDEKLFF. CDR3 in DNA: TGTGCCAGCAGCCCCCGCTCTCCGGATGAAAAACTGTTTTTT.

This clone was recorded only once. V and J are TRBV5-8 and TRBJ2-2, with D possibly matching TRBD2 (5 bases). This CDR3 is built from 15 residues. V was cut by 4 bases and J by 1 base, with 11 bases left in between. In germline, CDR1 is SGHTS, CDR2 YDEGEE. CDR3 sequence reads: CASSPGIRNTGELFF. The CDR3 coding sequence is TGTGCCAGCAGCCCGGGGATCAGGAACACCGGGGAGCTGTTTTTT.

The V gene is TRBV14, the J gene TRBJ2-3; no clear D. The V and J ends lost 0 bases and 0 bases respectively, with 13 bases between them. The germline V gene encodes CDR1 SGHDN and CDR2 FVKESK. This CDR3 has 17 amino acids. The CDR3 region is CASSQERRFFSTDTQYF. The CDR3 DNA sequence: TGTGCCAGCAGCCAAGAACGCAGGTTTTTCAGCACAGATACGCAGTATTTT.

The chain uses TRBV6-5 and TRBJ2-1; TRBD1 agrees at 7 bases. Trimming cost V 4 bases and J 0 bases; bases outside gene matches: 3. There are 15 residues in the CDR3. Germline-derived CDR1 and CDR2 are MNHEY and SVGAGI. The CDR3 here is CASSSWTGSYNEQFF. CDR3 DNA: TGTGCCAGCAGTTCCTGGACAGGCTCCTACAATGAGCAGTTCTTC.